This T cell receptor (beta chain) was obtained from a study of T cell responses to AZD1222 COVID-19 vaccine. Study-wide results and caveats: Among vaccine-associated CD4 TCRs, coverage spanned spike, with dominance at 160-218 and 743-854.

This clone was recorded only once. Its antigen is not identified. Pooling of second doses given at about 4 or about 12 weeks was done. The ends were cut back, 2 bases at V and 5 bases at J, with 7 bases in the middle. The CDR3 has 13 amino acids. CDR1 SGHNT and CDR2 YYREEE come from the germline V gene (reference sequence). Produced via immunoSEQ multiplex PCR; TCRdb's table is partial and in-frame only. The table lists some 130,000 clones, over 80% of them singletons. The source was peripheral blood, collected 28 days after the second AZD1222 dose. The receptor's source is an adult who received the AZD1222 COVID-19 vaccine. This chain connects TRBV5-4 to TRBJ1-4, with D possibly being TRBD1 (6 bases). The CDR3 coding sequence is TGTGCCAGCAGCTTCCAGGGGAATGAAAAACTGTTTTTT. Translating it yields CASSFQGNEKLFF.